This T cell receptor beta chain is from a study of tissue T cells after allogeneic stem cell transplantation. Whole-study results and caveats: TCR repertoires tracked anatomic similarity, regardless of disease or transplant status.

J was trimmed by 7 bases and V by 8 bases; bases with no gene match: 16. The germline CDR1 and CDR2 sequences are KGHSH and LQKENI. The CDR3 spans 17 residues. In the case of this clone: Its antigen is undetermined.

The method was immunoSEQ multiplex PCR; TCRdb's version includes in-frame clones alone and lacks a portion of them. This sample yields 950 to 1,500 clones, of which about 70% are seen a single time; about 25% belongs to the top ten. Median post-mortem interval was about 10 hours for GI, liver, skin and lymphoid tissues. The sample was skin, taken at autopsy. The V and J genes are TRBV18 and TRBJ2-1; 11 bases are a match to TRBD2. This clonotype was sampled from a male patient at least 60 years old with steroid-refractory graft-versus-host disease after an allogeneic stem cell transplant. Some T cells here may be from the graft donor. The CDR3, as DNA: TGTGCCAGCACCTCCTCTAGCGGGGGGACCCGTACGAATGAGCAGTTCTTC. This sequence encodes CASTSSSGGTRTNEQFF.